The 22 T cell receptor beta chains given below trace back to one sample, sequenced in a study of yellow fever vaccine responses in identical twins (dated by TCRdb to 2017 to 2018). Receptor libraries were prepared by RT-PCR. The reads were generated on an Illumina HiSeq 2500. TCRdb trimmed public reads at Q25 via fastp, called clones via MiXCR and kept in-frame beta chains. Records with the same CDR3 protein are collapsed into one entry carrying the most frequent genes and DNA. The sample yields about 18,000 distinct CDR3 sequences; roughly 60% were counted once. Jointly, the top ten make up roughly 8% of the sample. The sequenced sample was T cells from blood (PBMCs), unsorted or a sorted subset (not recorded which), obtained before or after yellow fever vaccination (not recorded which). These receptors were collected from a young woman who received the yellow fever vaccine. Donor details come from another sample of the same person, matched by shared clones.

As DNA, the CDR3 is TGTGCCAGCAGCGTACGGACAGGGGGCACGGGACAGCCCCAGCATTTT. It translates to CASSVRTGGTGQPQHF. The chain recombines TRBV4-2 with TRBJ1-5, with 11 positions matching TRBD1. Trimming removed 5 bases from V and 7 bases from J; junction bases left unmatched: 10. CDR1 is LGHNA, CDR2 YNFKEQ, per germline. The CDR3 has 16 residues.

The V call is TRBV18, the J call TRBJ2-1; the match to TRBD2 covers 10 bases. The length of the CDR3 is 15 residues. The V and J ends lost 5 bases and 8 bases, in that order; junction bases with no gene match: 9. Germline V gene data show CDR1 as KGHSH and CDR2 as LQKENI. The CDR3 loop is CASSSLAGEVDEQFF. The DNA for the CDR3 is TGTGCCAGCTCATCTCTAGCGGGAGAAGTGGATGAGCAGTTCTTC.

CDR3 protein: CSVGEGGTNEKLFF. In nucleotides, the CDR3 is TGCAGCGTTGGCGAGGGGGGCACTAATGAAAAACTGTTTTTT. The rearrangement uses TRBV29-1 and TRBJ1-4; weak D call: TRBD1 (6 bases). CDR3 length: 14 amino acids. CDR1 and CDR2 (germline): SQVTM, ANQGSEA. Trimming shortened V by 4 bases and J by 2 bases, and 11 bases separated the two germline ends.

The chain has TRBV2 and TRBJ1-1; tentatively, D is TRBD1 (5 bases). Germline V gene data show CDR1 as SNHLY and CDR2 as FYNNEI. The ends were cut back, 2 bases at V and 5 bases at J, with 6 bases in the middle. The CDR3 has 12 residues. The CDR3 here is CASSEPGTEAFF. The CDR3 DNA reads TGTGCCAGCAGTGAACCAGGGACTGAAGCTTTCTTT.

The CDR3 is CSARDYRIYGYTF. CDR3 bases: TGCAGTGCTAGAGATTACAGGATCTATGGCTACACCTTC. This chain connects TRBV20-1 to TRBJ1-2, with a possible D match to TRBD1 (5 bases). Trimming shortened V by 0 bases and J by 4 bases, and 9 bases separated the two germline ends. Germline V gives CDR1 DFQATT, CDR2 SNEGSKA (reference sequence). The CDR3 runs 13 residues.

This clonotype showed up just a few times. The rearrangement joins TRBV5-1 to TRBJ2-2; perhaps TRBD2 as D (6 bases). Between the trimmed V and J ends, which lost 4 bases and 3 bases, there was a span of 10 bases. The CDR3 has 14 residues. Germline loops: CDR1 SGHRS, CDR2 YFSETQ. Here the CDR3 DNA reads TGCGCCAGCAGCCGGGACTCCCACACCGGGGAGCTGTTTTTT. This codes for CASSRDSHTGELFF.

This clonotype has a handful of counts. The chain uses TRBV10-3 and TRBJ2-5, with 7 bases fitting TRBD1. The CDR3 sequence is 14 residues long. V lost 4 bases and J lost 2; bases outside the gene matches: 4. Germline lookup yields CDR1 ENHRY and CDR2 SYGVKD. The CDR3 reads CAISGTGKQETQYF. CDR3 nucleotides: TGTGCCATCAGTGGGACAGGAAAGCAAGAGACCCAGTACTTC.

V gene TRBV7-2 combines with J gene TRBJ2-1; maybe TRBD1 (6 bases). Germline V gene lookup returns CDR1 SGHTA and CDR2 FQGNSA. Trimming left V 3 bases short and J 2 bases short, with 11 bases between. The CDR3 is 15 amino acids. The CDR3 coding sequence is TGTGCCAGCAGCTTGGCGCAGGGGACCTACAATGAGCAGTTCTTC. Translation: CASSLAQGTYNEQFF.

The chain recombines TRBV5-1 with TRBJ2-2; D is unclear. The ends were cut back, 3 bases at V and 5 bases at J, with 11 bases in the middle. Germline-derived CDR1 and CDR2 are SGHRS and YFSETQ. This CDR3 contains 14 residues. CDR3 sequence (DNA): TGCGCCAGCAGCTGGGGTTCCGGTACCGGGGAGCTGTTTTTT. Amino acid sequence: CASSWGSGTGELFF. Filled out from reference TRBV5-1 and TRBJ2-2, the complete variable domain reads KAGVTQTPRYLIKTRGQQVTLSCSPISGHRSVSWYQQTPGQGLQFLFEYFSETQRNKGNFPGRFSGRQFSNSRSEMNVSTLELGDSALYLCASSWGSGTGELFFGEGSRLTVL.

The sample holds one count of this clonotype. The chain has TRBV7-9 and TRBJ2-7; 8 positions match TRBD2. Losses at the gene ends were 4 bases for V and 1 base for J; bases not matched to a gene: 6. There are 15 residues in the CDR3. CDR1 is SEHNR, CDR2 FQNEAQ, per germline (reference sequence). In DNA, the CDR3 is TGTGCCAGCAGCTGGACGGGGGGGAAGTCCTACGAGCAGTACTTC. Its translation: CASSWTGGKSYEQYF.

The genes are TRBV5-1 and TRBJ2-2; perhaps TRBD1 as D (5 bases). Trimming removed 1 base from V and 4 bases from J, with 8 bases in between. CDR3 length: 14 residues. CDR1 and CDR2 (germline): SGHRS, YFSETQ. The CDR3 nucleotides are TGCGCCAGCAGCTTGTATCAGGGCACCGGGGAGCTGTTTTTT. Residues: CASSLYQGTGELFF.

The chain carries TRBV11-1 and TRBJ2-5, with TRBD2 matching 9 bases. The CDR3 has 17 residues. The trim removed 5 bases at V and 4 bases at J, leaving 14 bases unmatched. CDR1 and CDR2 from the germline V gene are SGHAT and FQDESV (reference sequence). In DNA, the CDR3 is TGTGCCAGCAGCGCCCTGCCTAGCGGGATTCGTATAGAGACCCAGTACTTC. It encodes CASSALPSGIRIETQYF. Based on the CDR3 plus reference TRBV11-1 and TRBJ2-5, the full variable domain is EAEVAQSPRYKITEKSQAVAFWCDPISGHATLYWYRQILGQGPELLVQFQDESVVDDSQLPKDRFSAERLKGVDSTLKIQPAELGDSAMYLCASSALPSGIRIETQYFGPGTRLLVL.

This clonotype has only a few counts. The rearrangement links TRBV7-3 to TRBJ2-7; perhaps TRBD1 as D (6 bases). CDR3 length: 14 residues. The germline gives CDR1 SGHTA, CDR2 FQGTGA. V shed 0 bases and J shed 2 bases, with 8 bases lying between them. The CDR3 DNA follows: TGTGCCAGCAGCTTAACACAGGGAACCTACGAGCAGTACGTC. The encoded protein is CASSLTQGTYEQYV.

The J gene is TRBJ2-1, the V gene TRBV5-1, with TRBD2 identical over 12 bases. Germline CDR1 and CDR2: SGHRS and YFSETQ. The CDR3 length is 15 residues. V shed 0 bases and J 9 bases; nucleotides not matched to a gene: 4. The CDR3 region has the DNA TGCGCCAGCAGCTTGGAGACTAGCGGGAGCGGTGAGCAGTTCTTC. Encoded protein: CASSLETSGSGEQFF.

This clonotype has only one observation. This chain uses TRBV2 with TRBJ2-5; 7 bases match TRBD2. This CDR3 is built from 12 residues. Germline assignment: CDR1 SNHLY and CDR2 FYNNEI. V trimming: 8 bases; J trimming: 4 bases; junction bases outside the gene matches: 4. In DNA, the CDR3 is TGTGCCAGCGGGGGGGGGATAGAGACCCAGTACTTC. This translates into CASGGGIETQYF. Looking up the rest from reference TRBV2 and TRBJ2-5 gives the full variable domain: EPEVTQTPSHQVTQMGQEVILRCVPISNHLYFYWYRQILGQKVEFLVSFYNNEISEKSEIFDDQFSVERPDGSNFTLKIRSTKLEDSAMYFCASGGGIETQYFGPGTRLLVL.

The chain joins TRBV20-1 to TRBJ2-1, with a weak D call TRBD1 (5 bases). Germline CDR1 DFQATT, CDR2 SNEGSKA (reference sequence). Trimming took 6 bases from V and 8 from J, leaving 20 bases between them. This CDR3 is 14 amino acids long. The CDR3: CSAPRAGIMDEQFF. The DNA for the CDR3 is TGCAGTGCACCACGCGCAGGGATAATGGATGAGCAGTTCTTC.

This chain links TRBV5-6 with TRBJ2-7, with D uncertain. The V gene's germline CDR1 is SGHDT and CDR2 YYEEEE. V shed 5 bases and J shed 1 base, with 10 bases lying between them. The CDR3 extends over 13 amino acids. The CDR3 loop reads CASSLYGSYEQYV. CDR3 DNA: TGTGCCAGCAGTTTGTACGGTTCCTACGAGCAGTACGTC.

This clonotype came up once. The V and J genes are TRBV12-3 or TRBV12-4 and TRBJ1-2; 8 bases line up with TRBD1. The CDR3 has 16 residues. V shed 1 base and J 6 bases; nucleotides not matched to a gene: 10. The DNA for the CDR3 is TGTGCCAGCAGTTTAGGGCGGACAGGGACTAGGCATGGCTACACCTTC. Translation gives CASSLGRTGTRHGYTF.

This rearrangement joins TRBV11-3 to TRBJ1-5; D remains unclear. The V end was cut by 0 bases, the J end by 6 bases, with 6 bases between. Per germline, CDR1 SGHNT and CDR2 YENEEA. The CDR3 loop spans 13 amino acids. The CDR3 bases are TGTGCCAGCAGCTTAGACCCCGGTCAGCCCCAGCATTTT. Its protein product is CASSLDPGQPQHF.

The chain uses TRBV19 and TRBJ2-1; TRBD2 aligns across 8 bases. J gave up 2 bases and V 4 bases, and 7 bases lay outside the gene matches. Germline lookup yields CDR1 LNHDA and CDR2 SQIVND (reference sequence). This CDR3 contains 16 residues. The CDR3 protein is CASSNGAGGTYNEQFF. The CDR3 DNA reads as TGTGCCAGTAGTAACGGGGCGGGAGGCACCTACAATGAGCAGTTCTTC.

This clonotype came up a few times. The V gene is TRBV27, the J gene TRBJ2-1; 10 bases map to TRBD2. This CDR3 spans 15 amino acids. Germline trimming cut 3 bases from V and 9 bases from J; bases unmatched to any gene: 8. Germline CDR1 MNHEY, CDR2 SMNVEV (reference sequence). The CDR3 protein is CASSFGLAGVGEQFF. In DNA form, the CDR3 reads TGTGCCAGCAGTTTTGGGCTAGCGGGAGTAGGTGAGCAGTTCTTC.

The rearrangement joins TRBV11-3 to TRBJ1-5; no clear D gene. The CDR3 sequence is 15 residues long. Germline V gene sequence: CDR1 SGHNT, CDR2 YENEEA. With 5 bases removed from V and 5 bases from J, the gap between germline ends came to 16 bases. CDR3 amino acids: CASSPLAAGDQPQHF. The CDR3 DNA follows: TGTGCCAGCAGCCCCCTGGCGGCCGGGGATCAGCCCCAGCATTTT.